The sequence of this TCR beta chain was determined in a study of T cell changes during pregnancy in multiple sclerosis. The repertoire was sequenced with immunoSEQ multiplex PCR; TCRdb's copy has only in-frame clones and lacks some. The sample shows approximately 60,000 clones, roughly 90% of them seen only once. The count of this clone is one. The source was peripheral blood, collected in the second trimester of pregnancy. This TCR was sampled from a female donor in good health, enrolled as a control in a pregnancy study.

CDR3 DNA sequence: TGTGCCAGAAAGGTCGGGTACTCCTACGAGCAGTACTTC. Its translation is CARKVGYSYEQYF. The V call is TRBV5-3, the J call TRBJ2-7, with unresolved D. TRBV5-3 is recorded as an ORF, its role being uncertain. V gave up 6 bases and J gave up 0 bases, with 10 bases separating them. The CDR3 has 13 residues.